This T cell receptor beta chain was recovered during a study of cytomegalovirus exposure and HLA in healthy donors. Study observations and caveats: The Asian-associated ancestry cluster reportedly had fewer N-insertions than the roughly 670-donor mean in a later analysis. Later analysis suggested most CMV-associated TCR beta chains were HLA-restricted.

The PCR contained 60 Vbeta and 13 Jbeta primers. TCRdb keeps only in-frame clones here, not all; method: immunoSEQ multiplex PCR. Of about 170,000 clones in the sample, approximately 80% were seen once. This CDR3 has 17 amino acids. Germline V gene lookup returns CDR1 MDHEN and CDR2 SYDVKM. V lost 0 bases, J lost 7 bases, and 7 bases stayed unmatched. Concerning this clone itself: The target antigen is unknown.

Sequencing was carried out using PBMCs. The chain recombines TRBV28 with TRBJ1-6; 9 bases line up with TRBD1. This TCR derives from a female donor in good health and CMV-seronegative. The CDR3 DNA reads TGTGCCAGCAGTTTATGGGACAGGGGAGTTGGCAATTCACCCCTCCACTTT. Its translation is CASSLWDRGVGNSPLHF. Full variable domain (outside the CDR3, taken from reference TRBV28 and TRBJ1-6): DVKVTQSSRYLVKRTGEKVFLECVQDMDHENMFWYRQDPGLGLRLIYFSYDVKMKEKGDIPEGYSVSREKKERFSLILESASTNQTSMYLCASSLWDRGVGNSPLHFGNGTRLTVT.